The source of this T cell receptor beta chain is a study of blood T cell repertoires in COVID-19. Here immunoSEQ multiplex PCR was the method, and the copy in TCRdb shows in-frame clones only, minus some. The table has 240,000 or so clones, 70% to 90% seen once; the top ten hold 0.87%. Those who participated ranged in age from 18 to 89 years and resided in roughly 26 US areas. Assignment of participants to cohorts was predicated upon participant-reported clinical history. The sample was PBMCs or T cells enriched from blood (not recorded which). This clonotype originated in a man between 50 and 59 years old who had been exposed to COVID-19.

CDR3 DNA sequence: TGCGCCAGCAGCCGGGGGACAGGGGGCCTATACGAGCAGTACGTC. The encoded protein is CASSRGTGGLYEQYV. The chain recombines TRBV5-1 with TRBJ2-7; 12 nucleotides align to TRBD1. The ends lost 4 bases at V and 4 bases at J; junction bases unmatched: 6. The CDR3 sequence is 15 residues long. Germline V gene lookup returns CDR1 SGHRS and CDR2 YFSETQ.